This T cell receptor (beta chain) was obtained from a study of OX40 agonist ivuxolimab in advanced cancers. Study-wide background: An agonistic human IgG2 monoclonal antibody against OX40 (CD134) was given.

CDR3 length: 17 amino acids. The germline V gene has CDR1 SGHRS and CDR2 YFSETQ. V lost 4 bases and J lost 4; bases outside the gene matches: 13. Method: immunoSEQ multiplex PCR; TCRdb's copy keeps in-frame clones and lacks some. In the table there are 65,000 to 75,000 clones, about 84% of which are singletons. This receptor was identified in an adult with an advanced solid tumor such as melanoma, head and neck, liver or kidney cancer. Material: CD4+ or CD8+ T cells sorted from blood, obtained in a trial of the OX40 agonist ivuxolimab. V usage is TRBV5-1 and J usage is TRBJ2-3; 9 bases agree with TRBD2. The CDR3 here is CASSPILSGRLADTQYF. Here the CDR3 DNA reads TGCGCCAGCAGCCCGATCCTGAGCGGGAGGTTGGCAGATACGCAGTATTTT.